This T cell receptor (beta chain) was documented in a study of blood T cell repertoires in COVID-19. Overall study: Acute and convalescent COVID-19 specimens originated in the United States, Italy and Spain.

In the source study's methods: For nucleated cells, counts were estimated from reference gene primer amplification. Profiled with immunoSEQ multiplex PCR; TCRdb holds only in-frame clones, not every one. V, J and clone size are taken as reported in that table, and D and trimming were inferred from the DNA itself. The sample comprises approximately 670,000 clones, 85% to 90% of which are singletons, and approximately 0.3% rests with the top ten. V shed 5 bases and J 0 bases; nucleotides not matched to a gene: 9. The germline CDR1 and CDR2 sequences are MNHEY and SVGEGT. The CDR3 has 18 residues. The specimen was peripheral blood. This chain connects TRBV6-2 or TRBV6-3 to TRBJ2-3, with 12 bases identical to TRBD2. The clonotype originates from a woman aged 18-29 years with acute or convalescent COVID-19. The DNA for the CDR3 is TGTGCCAGCAGTCTAGGACTAGCGGGGAGTTCTAGCACAGATACGCAGTATTTT. This sequence encodes CASSLGLAGSSSTDTQYF.